This entry describes one T cell receptor beta chain. The antigen is unknown. Germline CDR1 reads SNHLY; CDR2 reads FYNNEI. The CDR3 covers 15 residues. V shed 3 bases and J shed 2 bases, with 13 bases lying between them. Primers for the PCR totalled 60 Vbeta and 13 Jbeta. Original processing notes: There were tens of millions of unique TCR beta chains by a later count, and some 12 million of them were shared. TCRdb's copy holds only in-frame clones and misses some; the assay was immunoSEQ multiplex PCR. V and J calls and clone size come straight from that table; D and trimming were deduced from the DNA. This specimen shows 95,000 to 150,000 clones; the ten leading clones hold about 3.5%. The data stem from a study of cytomegalovirus exposure and HLA in healthy donors. Healthy bone marrow donors formed the donor group. Points from the study as a whole: Researchers reportedly found TCR beta sequences accurately predicted most subjects' HLA-A and HLA-B alleles. Equally common other TCR beta chains were less clonally expanded than HLA-associated ones, a later analysis found.

V and J are TRBV2 and TRBJ2-5, with D maybe TRBD2 (6 bases). The sequence derives from a man younger than 35 in good health and CMV-seronegative. The sequenced sample consisted of PBMCs. Here the CDR3 reads CASSDVAAGQETQYF. The DNA of the CDR3 is TGTGCCAGCAGTGATGTAGCGGCGGGTCAAGAGACCCAGTACTTC.